This T cell receptor beta chain was retrieved from a study of patients and donors after allogeneic stem cell transplantation. TCRdb redid the calling of the RT-PCR reads with MiXCR, one entry per CDR3 protein. The sample has under 200,000 distinct CDR3 sequences; 24% are singletons. This CDR3 is built from 11 residues. Trimming pared 6 bases from V and 7 bases from J, leaving 9 bases between. The chain has TRBV12-3 or TRBV12-4 and TRBJ2-5, with D hard to call. The sequencing input was blood, either unsorted or a sorted T cell fraction (not recorded which). The receptor was derived from a human donor who was either an allogeneic HSCT recipient or a stem cell or donor lymphocyte infusion donor (not recorded which). It is not recorded whose cells these are; they may come from a transplant donor. The CDR3 DNA follows: TGTGCCAGCAGCCTTTCTTGGACCCAGTACTTC. It is translated as CASSLSWTQYF.